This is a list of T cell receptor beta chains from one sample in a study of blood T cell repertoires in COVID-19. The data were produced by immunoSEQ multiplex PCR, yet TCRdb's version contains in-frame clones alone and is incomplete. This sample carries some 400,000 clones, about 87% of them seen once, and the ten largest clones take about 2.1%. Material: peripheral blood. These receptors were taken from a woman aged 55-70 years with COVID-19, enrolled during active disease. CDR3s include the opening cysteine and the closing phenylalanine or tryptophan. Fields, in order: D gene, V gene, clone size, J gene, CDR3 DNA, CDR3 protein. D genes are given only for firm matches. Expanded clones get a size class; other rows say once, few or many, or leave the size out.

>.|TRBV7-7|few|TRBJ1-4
TGTGCTAGCAGCTTAGCCCCAGGGGAAACTAATGAAAAACTGTTTTTT
CASSLAPGETNEKLFF
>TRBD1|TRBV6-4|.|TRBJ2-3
TGTGCCAGCAGCCCCGGGACAGGGGATGGCACAGATACGCAGTATTTT
CASSPGTGDGTDTQYF
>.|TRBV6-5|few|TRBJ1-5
TGTGCCAGCAGTTTACAGGGATTGAGCAATCAGCCCCAGCATTTT
CASSLQGLSNQPQHF
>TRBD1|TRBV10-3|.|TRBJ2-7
TGTGCCATCAGTGAGGAGGGGGCCTCAGGGAACGAGCAGTACTTC
CAISEEGASGNEQYF
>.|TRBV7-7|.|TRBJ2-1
TGTGCTAGCAGCTGGGGCCGGAAGCAGTTCTTC
CASSWGRKQFF
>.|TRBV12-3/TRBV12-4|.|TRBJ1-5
TGTGCCAGCAGTTGGCTGAGCAATCAGCCCCAGCATTTT
CASSWLSNQPQHF
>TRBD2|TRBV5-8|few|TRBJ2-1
TGTGCCAGCAGGCAATTAGCGGGGGGGCTCTACAATGAGCAGTTCTTC
CASRQLAGGLYNEQFF
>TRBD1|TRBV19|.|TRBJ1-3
TGTGCCAGTAGCGCGCTGAATAGGGACAGGCTTGGAAACACCATATATTTT
CASSALNRDRLGNTIYF
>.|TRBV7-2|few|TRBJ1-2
TGTGCCAGCAGACCCCGGACATCTGGCTACACCTTC
CASRPRTSGYTF
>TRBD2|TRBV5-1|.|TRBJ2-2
TGCGCCAGCAGCTCACAGCCGGGACTAGCGGCGAACACCGGGGAGCTGTTTTTT
CASSSQPGLAANTGELFF
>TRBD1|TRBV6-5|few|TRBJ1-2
TGTGCCAGCAGGCAGGCGGGACAGTTGGATGGCTACACCTTC
CASRQAGQLDGYTF
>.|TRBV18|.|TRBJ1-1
TGTGCCAGCTCACCACCGGAGGTCAAAGTGGGCACTGAAGCTTTCTTT
CASSPPEVKVGTEAFF